This T cell receptor beta chain was found in a study of blood T cell repertoires in COVID-19. In this sample, this clone turned up once. Clones were sequenced by immunoSEQ multiplex PCR, and TCRdb holds only the in-frame ones, with some missing. The repertoire has roughly 400,000 clones, around 89% of them found once; the top ten carry roughly 1.1%. The TCR comes from a man aged 25-45 years who had recovered from COVID-19. Sequenced material: PBMCs or T cells enriched from blood (not recorded which).

The CDR3 region is CASQLGTSRTSGELFF. In DNA, the CDR3 is TGTGCCAGCCAACTCGGGACTAGCCGTACGAGTGGGGAGCTGTTTTTT. The chain uses TRBV27 and TRBJ2-2; 9 nucleotides agree with TRBD2. The CDR3 runs to 16 residues. Germline loops: CDR1 MNHEY, CDR2 SMNVEV (reference sequence). Trimming cost V 8 bases and J 8 bases; bases outside gene matches: 15.